This T cell receptor (beta chain) came from a study of immune evolution from preneoplasia to lung adenocarcinoma. Regarding the study as a whole: From normal lung to invasive adenocarcinoma, top clone frequencies appeared to decrease.

This CDR3 is built from 12 residues. Trimming pared 6 bases from V and 6 bases from J, leaving 10 bases between. Germline V gene lookup returns CDR1 SNHLY and CDR2 FYNNEI. The assay was immunoSEQ multiplex PCR, and TCRdb's table has in-frame clones only and misses some. The sample lists about 3,400 clones, around 72% occurring once. With regard to this clone: Its matching antigen is unknown.

The sequenced sample consisted of FFPE atypical adenomatous hyperplasia tissue from the lung. Subset noted: atypical adenomatous hyperplasia (AAH), lung preneoplasia. The V call is TRBV2, the J call TRBJ2-3; D is possibly TRBD2 (5 bases). This TCR was recovered from a person aged 70 to 85 with lung adenocarcinoma. The CDR3 spells CASRGPGDTQYF. CDR3 DNA sequence: TGTGCCAGCAGGGGCCCGGGGGATACGCAGTATTTT.